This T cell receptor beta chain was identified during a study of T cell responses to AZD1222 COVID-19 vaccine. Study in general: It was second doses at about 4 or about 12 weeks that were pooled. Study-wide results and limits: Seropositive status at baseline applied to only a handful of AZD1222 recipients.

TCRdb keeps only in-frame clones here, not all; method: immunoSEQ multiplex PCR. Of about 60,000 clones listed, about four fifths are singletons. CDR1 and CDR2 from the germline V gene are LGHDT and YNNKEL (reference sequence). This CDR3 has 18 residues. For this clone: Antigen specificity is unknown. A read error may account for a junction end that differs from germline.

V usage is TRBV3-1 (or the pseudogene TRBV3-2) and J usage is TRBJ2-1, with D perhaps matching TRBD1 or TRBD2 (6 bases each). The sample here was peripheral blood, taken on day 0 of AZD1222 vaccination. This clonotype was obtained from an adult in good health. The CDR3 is CVSSPRRGSQGSYNEQFF. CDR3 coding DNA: TGTGTCAGCAGCCCCAGGAGGGGATCACAGGGATCCTACAATGAGCAGTTCTTC.